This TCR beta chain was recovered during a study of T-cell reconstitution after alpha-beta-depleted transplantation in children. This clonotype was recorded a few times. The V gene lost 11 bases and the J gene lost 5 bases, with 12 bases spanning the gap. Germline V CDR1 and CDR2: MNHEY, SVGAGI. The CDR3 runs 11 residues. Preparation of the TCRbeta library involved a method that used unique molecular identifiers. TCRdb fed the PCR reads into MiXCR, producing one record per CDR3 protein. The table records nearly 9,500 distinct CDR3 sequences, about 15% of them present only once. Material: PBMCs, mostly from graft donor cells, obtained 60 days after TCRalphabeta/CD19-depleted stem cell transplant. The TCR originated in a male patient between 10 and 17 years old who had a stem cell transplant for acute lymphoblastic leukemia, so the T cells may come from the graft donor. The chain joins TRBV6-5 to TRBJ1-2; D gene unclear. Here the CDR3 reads CACRHVYGYTF. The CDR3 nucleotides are TGTGCCTGCCGCCACGTGTATGGCTACACCTTC.